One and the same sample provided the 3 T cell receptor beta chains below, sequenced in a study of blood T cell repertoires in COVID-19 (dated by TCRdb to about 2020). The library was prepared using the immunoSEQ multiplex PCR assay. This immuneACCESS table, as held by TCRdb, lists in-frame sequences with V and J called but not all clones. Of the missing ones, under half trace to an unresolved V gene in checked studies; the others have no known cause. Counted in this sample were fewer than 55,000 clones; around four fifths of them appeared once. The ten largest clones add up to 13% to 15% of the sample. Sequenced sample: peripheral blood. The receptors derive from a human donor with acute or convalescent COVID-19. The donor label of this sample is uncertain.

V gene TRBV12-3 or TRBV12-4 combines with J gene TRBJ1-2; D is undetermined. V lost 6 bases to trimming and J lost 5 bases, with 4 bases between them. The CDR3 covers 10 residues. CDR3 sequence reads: CASSQYGYTF. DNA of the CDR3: TGTGCCAGCAGCCAATATGGCTACACCTTC.

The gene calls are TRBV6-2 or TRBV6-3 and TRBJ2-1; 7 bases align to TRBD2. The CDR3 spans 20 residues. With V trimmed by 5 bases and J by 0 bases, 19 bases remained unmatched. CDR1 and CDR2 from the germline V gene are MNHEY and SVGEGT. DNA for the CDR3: TGTGCCAGCAGTCGCCCTAGCGGTCTACTAGAAAGATTCTCCTACAATGAGCAGTTCTTC. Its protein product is CASSRPSGLLERFSYNEQFF.

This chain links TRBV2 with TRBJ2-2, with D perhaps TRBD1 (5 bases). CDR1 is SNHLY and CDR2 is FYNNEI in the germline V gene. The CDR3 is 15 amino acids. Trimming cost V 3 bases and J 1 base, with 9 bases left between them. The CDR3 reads CASSEGRVNTGELFF. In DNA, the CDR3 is TGTGCCAGCAGTGAGGGCAGGGTGAACACCGGGGAGCTGTTTTTT.